The 25 T cell receptor beta chains given below trace back to one sample, sequenced in a study of Ad26.COV2.S vaccination and SARS-CoV-2 variants. The method was immunoSEQ multiplex PCR; TCRdb's version includes in-frame clones alone and lacks a portion of them. The data hold 350,000 to 450,000 clones, with roughly 85% observed a single time. The treatment here: some 20 received Ad26.COV2.S at low or high dose, single or two shots; 5 received placebo; per-sample allocation not given. Specimen acquisition occurred on day 63 following the initial vaccine or placebo injection. This specimen was peripheral blood, taken in a trial of Ad26.COV2.S vaccine versus placebo. These TCRs come from a person aged 18 to 65 who received the Ad26.COV2.S COVID-19 vaccine or a placebo.

This chain uses TRBV5-1 with TRBJ2-5; no reliable D call. The V end lost 0 bases, the J end lost 2 bases, and 14 bases lay between the germline ends. The CDR3 is 16 residues long. CDR1 SGHRS and CDR2 YFSETQ come from the germline V gene. In DNA form, the CDR3 reads TGCGCCAGCAGCTTGGGAGCCACCCCTACACAAGAGACCCAGTACTTC. As protein: CASSLGATPTQETQYF.

In this sample, this clone turned up a few times. The genes are TRBV4-3 and TRBJ1-5; D not resolved. The CDR3 spans 16 residues. Germline V gene lookup returns CDR1 LGHNA and CDR2 YSLEER. Trimming stripped 2 bases from V and 4 bases from J, with 15 bases between. The CDR3, as DNA: TGCGCCAGCAGCCAAAGTCCCGACGGCTTTAATCAGCCCCAGCATTTT. Its protein is CASSQSPDGFNQPQHF.

V is TRBV20-1 and J is TRBJ2-1, with 12 bases fitting TRBD2. The junction had 5 bases not matched to a gene; V was cut back by 3 bases and J by 11 bases. The CDR3 covers 13 residues. CDR1 and CDR2 (germline): DFQATT, SNEGSKA (reference sequence). In DNA, the CDR3 is TGCAGTGCTAGTTCACTAGCGGGGGGCAAGCAGTTCTTC. It translates to CSASSLAGGKQFF.

The chain couples TRBV4-3 to TRBJ2-7, with a weak D call TRBD2 (7 bases). Looked up from germline, CDR1 is LGHNA and CDR2 is YSLEER. Trimming took off 0 bases at V and 4 bases at J, with 10 bases between the two ends. The CDR3 totals 14 residues. The CDR3 DNA sequence: TGCGCCAGCAGCCAAGACCGGGGGGCTTACGAGCAGTACTTC. It codes for CASSQDRGAYEQYF.

This chain joins TRBV10-2 and TRBJ1-6; 7 bases map to TRBD1. Germline values: CDR1 WSHSY, CDR2 SAAADI. Trimming cost V 3 bases and J 7 bases; bases outside gene matches: 3. The CDR3 sequence is 14 residues long. CDR3 protein: CASSEQGTNSPLHF. The CDR3 DNA reads TGCGCCAGCAGTGAACAGGGGACGAATTCACCCCTCCACTTT.

The J gene is TRBJ1-1, the V gene TRBV12-5; unclear D gene. Between the trimmed V and J ends, which lost 3 bases and 1 base, there was a span of 3 bases. The CDR3 covers 12 residues. Germline V gene data show CDR1 as LGHNT and CDR2 as FRNRAP. The CDR3 DNA sequence: TGTGCTAGTGGTTTCGGGAACACTGAAGCTTTCTTT. It translates to CASGFGNTEAFF.

This clone showed up just once. The chain carries TRBV7-6 and TRBJ2-7; TRBD2 matches 8 bases. The CDR3 loop spans 14 amino acids. The V and J ends lost 11 bases and 6 bases, in that order; junction bases with no gene match: 15. Germline CDR1 reads SGHVS; CDR2 reads FNYEAQ. For the CDR3, the DNA is TGTGCCCCCGACCCGGGACTAGTCTTCTGCGAGCAGTACTTC. It codes for CAPDPGLVFCEQYF. The whole variable domain, filled in from reference TRBV7-6 and TRBJ2-7, reads GAGVSQSPRYKVTKRGQDVALRCDPISGHVSLYWYRQALGQGPEFLTYFNYEAQQDKSGLPNDRFSAERPEGSISTLTIQRTEQRDSAMYRCAPDPGLVFCEQYFGPGTRLTVT.

The chain links TRBV6-6 to TRBJ1-3; D is ambiguous. CDR1 is MNHNY and CDR2 is SVGAGI in the germline V gene (reference sequence). CDR3 length: 14 residues. The V and J ends lost 5 bases and 2 bases respectively, with 10 bases between them. CDR3 residues: CASSIGSTGNTIYF. CDR3 DNA: TGTGCCAGCAGTATCGGGAGCACTGGAAACACCATATATTTT.

The V gene is TRBV19, the J gene TRBJ2-7, with D hard to call. This CDR3 region has 13 residues. Deletions cut 3 bases from V and 6 bases from J, with 12 bases between. CDR1 LNHDA and CDR2 SQIVND come from the germline V gene (reference sequence). The CDR3 DNA reads as TGTGCCAGTAGTATCTTGGCTACTGGCGAGCAGTACTTC. Translating it yields CASSILATGEQYF.

This sequence joins TRBV9 and TRBJ1-1, with D possibly TRBD1 on 5 matching bases. CDR3 length: 13 residues. V lost 3 bases and J lost 3, with 9 bases in between. In germline, CDR1 is SGDLS, CDR2 YYNGEE. Here the CDR3 reads CASSGSGDTEAFF. CDR3 bases: TGTGCCAGCAGCGGATCGGGGGACACTGAAGCTTTCTTT.

The CDR3 protein is CASSERDVYSPLHF. CDR3 DNA sequence: TGTGCCAGTAGTGAAAGGGACGTCTATTCACCCCTCCACTTT. The chain links TRBV19 to TRBJ1-6; D perhaps matches TRBD1 (5 bases). Deletions cut 5 bases from V and 8 bases from J, with 13 bases between. Germline CDR1 is LNHDA and CDR2 is SQIVND (reference sequence). This CDR3 is built from 14 residues.

The chain joins TRBV6-6 to TRBJ1-2, with D uncertain. The CDR3 totals 12 residues. Trimming pared 3 bases from V and 7 bases from J, leaving 9 bases between. Germline-derived CDR1 and CDR2 are MNHNY and SVGAGI (reference sequence). CDR3 sequence reads: CASSYGYGGYTF. The CDR3 coding sequence is TGTGCCAGCAGTTATGGGTACGGTGGCTACACCTTC.

This chain joins TRBV9 and TRBJ1-1, with 7 bases lining up with TRBD1. This CDR3 is built from 18 residues. J lost 4 bases, V lost 0 bases, and 15 bases had no gene match. Germline CDR1 and CDR2: SGDLS and YYNGEE. This CDR3 is CASSVGGGVGISGTEAFF. In nucleotides, the CDR3 is TGTGCCAGCAGCGTAGGAGGGGGCGTGGGAATCAGCGGCACTGAAGCTTTCTTT.

The chain employs TRBV12-5 and TRBJ2-5; D remains ambiguous. This CDR3 comprises 11 residues. V lost 6 bases and J lost 4, with 6 bases in between. Looked up from germline, CDR1 is LGHNT and CDR2 is FRNRAP. The CDR3 DNA is TGTGCTAGTGGGCCTTCAGAGACCCAGTACTTC. Residues: CASGPSETQYF.

The rearrangement joins TRBV7-8 to TRBJ2-5; 14 bases map to TRBD2. The CDR3 is made up of 15 amino acids. V dropped 5 bases and J dropped 7; count of bases not matched to a gene: 6. Germline V gene data show CDR1 as SGHVS and CDR2 as FQNEAQ. The CDR3 DNA follows: TGTGCCAGCAGCCGGACTAGCGGGGGGAGGGGGACCCAGTACTTC. It yields the protein CASSRTSGGRGTQYF. Drawing the rest from reference TRBV7-8 and TRBJ2-5, the complete variable domain is GAGVSQSPRYKVAKRGQDVALRCDPISGHVSLFWYQQALGQGPEFLTYFQNEAQLDKSGLPSDRFFAERPEGSVSTLKIQRTQQEDSAVYLCASSRTSGGRGTQYFGPGTRLLVL.

The table lists this clone with a count of one. The chain links TRBV6-2 or TRBV6-3 to TRBJ2-2, with 14 bases aligning to TRBD2. Trimming at V came to 2 bases and at J to 6 bases, leaving 2 bases not matched to a gene. Germline CDR1 is MNHEY and CDR2 is SVGEGT. The CDR3 runs to 16 residues. The CDR3 is CASSYGLAGGAGELFF. CDR3 nucleotide sequence: TGTGCCAGCAGTTACGGACTAGCGGGAGGAGCCGGGGAGCTGTTTTTT.

This clone turned up a few times. The chain recombines TRBV25-1 with TRBJ2-2; TRBD2 matches at 9 bases. Germline-derived CDR1 and CDR2 are MGHDK and SYGVNS. The CDR3 runs to 14 residues. The trim removed 4 bases at V and 3 bases at J, leaving 0 bases unmatched. This CDR3 is CASSGTSDTGELFF. In DNA form, the CDR3 reads TGTGCCAGCAGTGGGACTAGCGACACCGGGGAGCTGTTTTTT.

Only one count was recorded for this clone. This chain's CDR3 is CASTYRDGKYSPLHF. CDR3 nucleotides: TGTGCCAGCACCTACCGGGACGGCAAATATTCACCCCTCCACTTT. The chain couples TRBV28 to TRBJ1-6; maybe TRBD1 (5 bases). With 7 bases removed from V and 8 bases from J, the gap between germline ends came to 18 bases. The CDR3 consists of 15 residues. Germline-derived CDR1 and CDR2 are MDHEN and SYDVKM.

In nucleotides, the CDR3 is TGCGCCAGCAGCCAAGTAGCTCTGAGCACAGATACGCAGTATTTT. Amino acids: CASSQVALSTDTQYF. The rearrangement joins TRBV4-3 to TRBJ2-3; no clear D gene. The CDR3 totals 15 residues. Germline V gene sequence: CDR1 LGHNA, CDR2 YSLEER. V was pared by 1 base and J by 0 bases, with 8 bases between.

The chain joins TRBV4-1 to TRBJ2-7; 7 positions agree with TRBD1. Germline V gene lookup returns CDR1 MGHRA and CDR2 YSYEKL. Unmatched junction bases numbered 2, after V lost 4 bases and J lost 2 bases. The CDR3 is made up of 13 amino acids. The CDR3, as DNA: TGCGCCAGCAGCCCCCAGGGGGCCTACGAGCAGTACTTC. Translation gives CASSPQGAYEQYF.

Only one count was recorded for this clone. V and J are TRBV4-1 and TRBJ2-1; D may be TRBD2 (5 bases). Trimming took off 0 bases at V and 0 bases at J, with 18 bases between the two ends. This CDR3 has 19 residues. The germline CDR1 and CDR2 sequences are MGHRA and YSYEKL. CDR3 sequence (DNA): TGCGCCAGCAGCCAAGATCTTTTCGGGGTAGCGACCTCCTACAATGAGCAGTTCTTC. As protein: CASSQDLFGVATSYNEQFF.

This chain uses TRBV13 with TRBJ2-1; TRBD1 matches 8 bases. This CDR3 region has 18 residues. Germline CDR1 is PRHDT and CDR2 is FYEKMQ (reference sequence). Germline trimming cut 2 bases from V and 0 bases from J; bases unmatched to any gene: 9. As DNA, the CDR3 is TGTGCCAGCAGCTTAATCCCGGGACAGGTGAGCTCCTACAATGAGCAGTTCTTC. It yields the protein CASSLIPGQVSSYNEQFF.

The chain combines TRBV27 with TRBJ2-4; no clear D. The CDR3 consists of 13 residues. V gave up 3 bases and J gave up 9 bases, with 12 bases separating them. Germline values: CDR1 MNHEY, CDR2 SMNVEV (reference sequence). This CDR3 reads CASSFVRTGIQYF. CDR3 nucleotide sequence: TGTGCCAGCAGTTTCGTAAGAACGGGCATTCAGTACTTC.

The rearrangement links TRBV14 to TRBJ2-5; TRBD2 matches 8 bases. The V and J ends lost 2 bases and 6 bases, in that order; junction bases with no gene match: 11. From germline, CDR1 is SGHDN and CDR2 FVKESK. CDR3 size: 16 residues. CDR3 protein: CASSQWDGRAVKTQYF. The CDR3, as DNA: TGTGCCAGCAGCCAATGGGACGGGAGGGCCGTTAAGACCCAGTACTTC.

This chain connects TRBV7-9 to TRBJ2-3; D uncertain. V lost 1 base, J lost 3 bases, and 23 bases lay in between. The CDR3 has 19 amino acids. Germline V CDR1 and CDR2: SEHNR, FQNEAQ (reference sequence). DNA of the CDR3: TGTGCCAGCAGCTTAGTCGGAGAAGCGACCCACCCCTCTACAGATACGCAGTATTTT. Amino acid sequence: CASSLVGEATHPSTDTQYF.